The following is a T cell receptor (beta chain) sequence with its context. This record comes from a study of blood T cell repertoires in COVID-19. Study as a whole: The origin of the acute and convalescent COVID-19 samples was the United States, Italy and Spain.

The assay was immunoSEQ multiplex PCR, and TCRdb's table has in-frame clones only and misses some. The sample contains about 44,000 clones, about four fifths of which appear only once. The CDR3 extends over 12 amino acids. Germline-derived CDR1 and CDR2 are SGHDN and FVKESK. The junction had 7 bases not matched to a gene; V was cut back by 5 bases and J by 10 bases. J is TRBJ1-1 and V is TRBV14, with 7 nucleotides matching TRBD1. The source material was peripheral blood. The clonotype comes from a woman between 65 and 79 years old with acute or convalescent COVID-19. CDR3 nucleotides: TGTGCCAGCAGCTTCGACAGGGTACGAGCTTTCTTT. This codes for CASSFDRVRAFF.